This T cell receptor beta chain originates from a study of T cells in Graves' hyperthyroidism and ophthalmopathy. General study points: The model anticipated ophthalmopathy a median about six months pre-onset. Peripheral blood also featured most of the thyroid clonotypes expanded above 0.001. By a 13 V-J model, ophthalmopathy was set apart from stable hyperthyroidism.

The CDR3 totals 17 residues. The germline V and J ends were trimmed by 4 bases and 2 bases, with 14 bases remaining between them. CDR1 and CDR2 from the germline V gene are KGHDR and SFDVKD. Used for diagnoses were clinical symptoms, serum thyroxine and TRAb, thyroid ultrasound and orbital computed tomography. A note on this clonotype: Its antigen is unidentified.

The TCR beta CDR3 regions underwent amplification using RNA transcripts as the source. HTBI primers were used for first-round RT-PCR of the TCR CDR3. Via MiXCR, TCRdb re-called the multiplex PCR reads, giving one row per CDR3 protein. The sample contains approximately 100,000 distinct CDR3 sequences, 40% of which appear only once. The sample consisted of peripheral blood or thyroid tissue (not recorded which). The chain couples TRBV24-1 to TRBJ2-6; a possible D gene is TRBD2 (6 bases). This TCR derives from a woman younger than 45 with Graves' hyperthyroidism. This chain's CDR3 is CATSDTYGRPGANVLTF. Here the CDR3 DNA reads TGTGCCACCAGTGACACATACGGGAGACCTGGGGCCAACGTCCTGACTTTC.